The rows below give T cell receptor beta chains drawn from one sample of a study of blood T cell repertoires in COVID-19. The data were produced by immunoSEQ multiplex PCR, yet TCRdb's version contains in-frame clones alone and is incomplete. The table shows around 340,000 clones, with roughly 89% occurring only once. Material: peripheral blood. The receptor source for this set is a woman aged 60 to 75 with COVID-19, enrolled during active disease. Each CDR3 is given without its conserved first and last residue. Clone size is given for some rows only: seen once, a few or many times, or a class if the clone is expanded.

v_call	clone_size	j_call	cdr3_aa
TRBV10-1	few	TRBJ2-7	ASSPSVGGMGYEQY
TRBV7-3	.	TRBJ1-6	ASSWQGAVNSPLH
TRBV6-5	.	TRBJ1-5	ASRDRGFNQPQH
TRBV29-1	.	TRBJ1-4	SASEPGSVVKLF
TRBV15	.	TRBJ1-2	ATSRGRGDIYGYT
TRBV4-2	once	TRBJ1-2	ASSPLQGTSFFYGYT
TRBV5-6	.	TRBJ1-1	ASSLGQVRGTEAF
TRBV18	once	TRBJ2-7	ASSTGSTSYEQY
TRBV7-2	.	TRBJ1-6	ASSSQGTGNNSPLH
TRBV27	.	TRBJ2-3	ASSRTSGGFTDTQY
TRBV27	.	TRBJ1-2	ASSLSPRSFYGYT
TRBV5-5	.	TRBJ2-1	ASSLGGSGEFRDNEQF
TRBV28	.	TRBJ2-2	ASSSGSPGELF
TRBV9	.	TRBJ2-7	ASSVGGDYEQY
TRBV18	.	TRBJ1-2	ASSNGTGVINYGYT
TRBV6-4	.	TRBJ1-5	ASSEFSPWTAQPQH
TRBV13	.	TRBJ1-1	ASSPDRGRRFEAF
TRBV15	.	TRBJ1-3	ATSKTGSGNTIY
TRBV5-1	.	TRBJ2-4	ASSFQASGTKNIQY
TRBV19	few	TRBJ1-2	ASSIELRNYGYT
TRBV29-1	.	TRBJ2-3	SVGTSGGATDTQY
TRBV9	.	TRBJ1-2	ASSVDDTSYGYT
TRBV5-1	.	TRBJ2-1	ASSLGNRASYNEQF
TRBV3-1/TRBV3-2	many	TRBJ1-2	ASNPGDINYGYT
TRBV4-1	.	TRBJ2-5	ASSQDGSGGAQTQY
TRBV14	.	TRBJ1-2	ASSQGTGLGGYT
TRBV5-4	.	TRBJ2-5	ASSDWTTEETQY
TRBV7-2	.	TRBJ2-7	ASSFGTGVGYEQY
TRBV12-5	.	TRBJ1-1	ASGLGRTGRTEAF